This paragraph reports one TCR beta chain. Its antigen remains unknown. Germline assignment: CDR1 SGHAT and CDR2 FQNNGV. V was trimmed by 4 bases and J by 5 bases, leaving 21 bases between them. This CDR3 region has 17 residues. This sample was included in a study of post-analysis software for immune sequencing data. Carried by the TCR beta cDNA libraries were unique molecular identifiers. MiXCR, run by TCRdb on the PCR reads, gives a single entry per CDR3 protein. This sample has approximately 250,000 distinct CDR3 sequences, with less than 40% found just once. Overall study results and limits: The study found TRBV5-6, TRBV5-1 and TRBV20-1 among 5 or 6 TRBV segments more frequent in patients than controls.

The rearrangement joins TRBV11-2 to TRBJ2-1; D is possibly TRBD1 or TRBD2 (6 bases each). The sequence was obtained from a girl aged 5-17 years with multiple sclerosis. Material for sequencing was blood. The CDR3 sequence is CASSSVVRGEPHNEQFF. The CDR3 nucleotides read TGTGCCAGCAGCTCGGTGGTTAGGGGGGAGCCACACAATGAGCAGTTCTTC.